These 4 T cell receptor beta chains originate from one sample sequenced in a study of cytotoxic CD8 clonotypes in ibrutinib-treated CLL (dated by TCRdb to the early 2020s). The sample's time point, from its label and the paper: progressive disease on ibrutinib. The method was the immunoSEQ multiplex PCR assay. TCRdb retrieved this table from immuneACCESS and kept in-frame rearrangements only. Not all clones are present; in checked studies, unresolved V genes account for under half, and no reason is known for the remainder. The sample profile shows approximately 40,000 clones; 70% of them were found once. The ten largest clones capture around 10% of the sample. The specimen was PBMCs, collected at disease progression, from a patient treated with ibrutinib. These receptors came from a human donor with chronic lymphocytic leukemia.

The genes are TRBV23-1 and TRBJ2-7; 8 bases align to TRBD1. TRBV23-1 is treated as an ORF (open reading frame) with a function not yet certain. The CDR3 runs to 13 residues. The J segment lost 3 bases and the V segment lost 8 bases, leaving 6 bases of the junction unmatched. In nucleotides, the CDR3 is TGCGCCAGCGTCCCGGACAGGGTCTACGAGCAGTACTTC. This translates into CASVPDRVYEQYF.

This chain connects TRBV11-3 to TRBJ2-1, with 7 bases fitting TRBD2. Germline trimming cut 3 bases from V and 8 bases from J; bases unmatched to any gene: 7. The CDR3 has 14 amino acids. The germline V gene has CDR1 SGHNT and CDR2 YENEEA. The chain's CDR3 is CASSLDGGMDEQFF. The DNA for the CDR3 is TGTGCCAGCAGCTTGGACGGGGGGATGGATGAGCAGTTCTTC.

This clone was recorded once. Sequence at one end of the junction differs from germline and may be a read error. Additional DNA sequences in this sample encode the identical CDR3. The J gene is TRBJ2-7, the V gene TRBV10-1; 9 positions match TRBD1. The germline gives CDR1 WNHNN, CDR2 SYGVQD (reference sequence). The CDR3 runs to 13 residues. The DNA for the CDR3 is TGCGCCAGCAGCCGGACAGGGGCAATAGGGGAGTACTTT. It encodes CASSRTGAIGEYF.

The chain carries TRBV12-5 and TRBJ2-1, with a possible D match to TRBD1 (7 bases). This CDR3 is 14 amino acids long. CDR1 is LGHNT and CDR2 is FRNRAP in the germline V gene. Trimming cost V 2 bases and J 4 bases, with 9 bases left between them. The CDR3 protein is CASGLSGGYNEQFF. DNA of the CDR3: TGTGCTAGTGGTTTGTCAGGGGGGTACAATGAGCAGTTCTTC.